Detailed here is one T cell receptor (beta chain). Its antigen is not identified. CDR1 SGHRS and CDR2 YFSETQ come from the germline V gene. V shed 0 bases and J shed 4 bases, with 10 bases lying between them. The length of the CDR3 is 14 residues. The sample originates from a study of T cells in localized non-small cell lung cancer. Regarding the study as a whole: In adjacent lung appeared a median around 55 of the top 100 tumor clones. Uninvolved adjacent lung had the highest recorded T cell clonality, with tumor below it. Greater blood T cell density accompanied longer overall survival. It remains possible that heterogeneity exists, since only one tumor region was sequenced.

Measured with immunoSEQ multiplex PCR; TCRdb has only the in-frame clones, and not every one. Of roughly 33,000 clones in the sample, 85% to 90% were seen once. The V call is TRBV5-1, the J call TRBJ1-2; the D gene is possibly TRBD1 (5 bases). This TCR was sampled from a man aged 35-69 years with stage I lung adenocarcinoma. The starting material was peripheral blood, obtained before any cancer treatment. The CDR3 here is CASSLGDGSYGYTF. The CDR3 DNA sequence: TGCGCCAGCAGCTTGGGGGACGGAAGCTATGGCTACACCTTC.